This T cell receptor (beta chain) was recorded in a study of CD8+ T cells in alopecia areata. Treatment described: oral pan-JAK inhibitor, 5-10 mg twice daily. Extracted from the samples, RNA was reverse transcribed into cDNA to serve as the sequencing template. Sequencing was performed with immunoSEQ multiplex PCR; in TCRdb, only in-frame clones are kept and a portion is missing. The table records around 140,000 clones, roughly nine tenths of them present only once. This clone came up a few times. The clonotype was recovered from a human donor with alopecia areata. The sample was CD8+ T cells sorted from blood, taken at week 4, from a patient treated with tofacitinib.

This CDR3 reads CASSAGGYEQYF. DNA of the CDR3: TGTGCCAGTAGTGCAGGAGGCTACGAGCAGTACTTC. J is TRBJ2-7 and V is TRBV19; a possible D gene is TRBD2 (5 bases). Per the germline V gene, CDR1 is LNHDA and CDR2 is SQIVND (reference sequence). Trimming stripped 5 bases from V and 3 bases from J, with 8 bases between. The CDR3 spans 12 residues.